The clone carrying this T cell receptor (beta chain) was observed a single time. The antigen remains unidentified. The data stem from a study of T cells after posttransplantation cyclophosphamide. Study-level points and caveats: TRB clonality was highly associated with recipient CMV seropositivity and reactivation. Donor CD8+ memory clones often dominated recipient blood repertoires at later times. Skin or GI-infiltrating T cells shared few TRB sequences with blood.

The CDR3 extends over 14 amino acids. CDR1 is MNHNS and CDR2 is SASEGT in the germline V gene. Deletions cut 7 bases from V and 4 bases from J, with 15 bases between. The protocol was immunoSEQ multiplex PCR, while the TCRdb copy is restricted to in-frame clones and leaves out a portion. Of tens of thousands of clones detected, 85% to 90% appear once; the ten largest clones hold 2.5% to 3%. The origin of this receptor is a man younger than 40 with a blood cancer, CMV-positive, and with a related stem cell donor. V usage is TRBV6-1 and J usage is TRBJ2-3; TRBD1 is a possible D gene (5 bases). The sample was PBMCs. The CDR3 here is CASKGYQRADTQYF. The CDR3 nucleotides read TGTGCCAGCAAGGGGTACCAGCGCGCAGATACGCAGTATTTT.